This entry is about one TCR beta chain. Its target is not known. This CDR3 is 15 amino acids long. From germline, CDR1 is SGHTA and CDR2 FQGNSA. V gave up 1 base and J gave up 1 base, with 9 bases separating them. The data were taken from a study of blood T cells in healthy people across ages. Then a second PCR, running roughly 7 to 11 cycles, was carried out with a sample-barcoded 5' primer and a J-beta primer mix. TCRdb re-derived calls from the 5' RACE reads in MiXCR, one entry per CDR3 protein. Of about 800,000 distinct CDR3 sequences in the sample, 20% to 25% were seen once. Overall study results and limits: Comparison with aged donors showed that long-lived donors had more naive CD4+ cells and higher diversity.

These records were also assigned to another study, of T cells of mothers and their children. That source adds: Related mother-child pairs shared marginally more repertoire than unrelated pairs, though not significantly.

This clonotype originated in a boy younger than 18 in good health. The chain couples TRBV7-2 to TRBJ2-3; D unresolved. Sequencing was done on a sample of blood. CDR3 protein: CASSLDRTGTDTQYF. The CDR3 DNA is TGTGCCAGCAGCTTAGACCGAACGGGCACAGATACGCAGTATTTT.